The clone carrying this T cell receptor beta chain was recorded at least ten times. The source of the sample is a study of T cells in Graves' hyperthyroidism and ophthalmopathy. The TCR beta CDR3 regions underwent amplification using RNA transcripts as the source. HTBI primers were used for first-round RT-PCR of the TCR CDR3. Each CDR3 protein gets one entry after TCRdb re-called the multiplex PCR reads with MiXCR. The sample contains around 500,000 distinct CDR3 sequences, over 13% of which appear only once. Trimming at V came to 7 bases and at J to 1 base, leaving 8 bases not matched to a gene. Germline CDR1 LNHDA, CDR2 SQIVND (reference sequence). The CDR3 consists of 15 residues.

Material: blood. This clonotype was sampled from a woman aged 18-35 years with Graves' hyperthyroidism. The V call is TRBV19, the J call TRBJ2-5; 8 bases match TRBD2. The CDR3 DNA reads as TGTGCCAGTACCCCAACCGGACTAGCCCAAGAGACCCAGTACTTC. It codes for CASTPTGLAQETQYF.